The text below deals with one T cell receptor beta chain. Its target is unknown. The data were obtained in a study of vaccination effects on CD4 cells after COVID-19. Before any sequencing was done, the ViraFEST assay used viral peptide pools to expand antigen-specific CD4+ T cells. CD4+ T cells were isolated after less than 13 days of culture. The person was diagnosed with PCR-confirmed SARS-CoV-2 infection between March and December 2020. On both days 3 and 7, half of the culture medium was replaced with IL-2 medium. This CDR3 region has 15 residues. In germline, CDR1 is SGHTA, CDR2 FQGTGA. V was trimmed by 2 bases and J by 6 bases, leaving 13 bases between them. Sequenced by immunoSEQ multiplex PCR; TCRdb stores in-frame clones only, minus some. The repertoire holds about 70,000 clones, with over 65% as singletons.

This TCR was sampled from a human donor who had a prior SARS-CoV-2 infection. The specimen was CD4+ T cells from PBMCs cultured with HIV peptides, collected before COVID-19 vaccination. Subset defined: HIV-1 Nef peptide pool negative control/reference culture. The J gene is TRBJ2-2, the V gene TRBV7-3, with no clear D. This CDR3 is CASSLRPSGAGELFF. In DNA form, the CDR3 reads TGTGCCAGCAGCTTACGACCTAGTGGAGCCGGGGAGCTGTTTTTT.